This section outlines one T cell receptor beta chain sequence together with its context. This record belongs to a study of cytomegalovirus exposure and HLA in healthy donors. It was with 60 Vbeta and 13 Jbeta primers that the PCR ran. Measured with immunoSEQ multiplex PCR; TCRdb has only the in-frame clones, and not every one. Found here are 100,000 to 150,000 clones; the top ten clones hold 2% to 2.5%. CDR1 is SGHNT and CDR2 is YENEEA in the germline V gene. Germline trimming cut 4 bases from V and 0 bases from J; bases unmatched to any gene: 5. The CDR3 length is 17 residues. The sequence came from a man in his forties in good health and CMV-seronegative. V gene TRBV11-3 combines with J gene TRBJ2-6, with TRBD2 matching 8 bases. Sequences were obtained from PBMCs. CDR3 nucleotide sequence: TGTGCCAGCAGCTCCGGACTAGCTGTCTCTGGGGCCAACGTCCTGACTTTC. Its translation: CASSSGLAVSGANVLTF.